This is a list of T cell receptor beta chains from one sample in a study of cytomegalovirus exposure and HLA in healthy donors. Sequencing was performed with immunoSEQ multiplex PCR; in TCRdb, only in-frame clones are kept and a portion is missing. Of over 200,000 clones listed, more than 75% are singletons. Sequencing was done on a sample of PBMCs. The origin of the receptors is a male donor in good health and CMV-seronegative. Both conserved end residues are trimmed from each CDR3.

V,CDR3
TRBV9,ARSGRAYNEQF
TRBV9,ASSVTSGSLDTQY
TRBV6-1,ASRGTGKTGELF
TRBV6-5,ASSLHFEREQF
TRBV13,ASRRLAANEQF
TRBV25-1,ASSGGLREQY
TRBV5-4,ASSLSRVGETQY
TRBV19,ASSLREGHEQF
TRBV19,ASSRDSYTGELF
TRBV6-6,ASSQAGRRYEQY
TRBV28,ASSLQTGIYNEQF
TRBV19,ASSIYVRGSSYNEQF
TRBV5-6,ASNPQWIGVPGEQF
TRBV20-1,SAAVGGRKY
TRBV9,ASSDGDKNTGELF